Listed here is a single T cell receptor (beta chain). The data were taken from a study of blood T cell repertoires in COVID-19. On the study more broadly: Spain, Italy and the United States supplied samples that represented acute and convalescent COVID-19. From T cells, B-cell-depleted T cells, or PBMCs came the material, which was cDNA or gDNA.

CDR1 is LNHDA, CDR2 SQIVND, per germline (reference sequence). This CDR3 contains 15 residues. Trimming took 9 bases from V and 3 from J; bases not matched to a gene: 10. In the authors' methods: Amplification of reference gene primers was used by the study to estimate nucleated cell counts. Only in-frame clones appear in the TCRdb table, and some are missing; sequencing was by immunoSEQ multiplex PCR. From that table come the V and J calls and clone size; the DNA was used to work out D and trimming. The sample has roughly 250,000 clones, approximately 86% seen once; the top ten hold 0.85% to 0.9%. The rearrangement links TRBV19 to TRBJ2-7; 11 bases align to TRBD2. This TCR was recovered from a human donor with COVID-19, enrolled during active disease. The donor label of this sample is uncertain. Sequenced sample: peripheral blood. The CDR3 region is CASSFGTSGYYEQYF. As DNA, the CDR3 is TGTGCCAGCTCCTTCGGGACTAGCGGATACTACGAGCAGTACTTC.